This T cell receptor (beta chain) is drawn from a study of T cell responses to AZD1222 COVID-19 vaccine. General study results and limits: The study identified only five or six AZD1222 recipients as seropositive at baseline. Dominant CD4 TCR responses targeted spike regions 160-218 and 743-854. Receipt of two AZD1222 doses was followed by a rise in Spike-specific TCR breadth and depth. Repertoire collection took place solely once the T cell response had peaked.

Points on this clone: Its antigen is not known.

V was shortened by 5 bases and J by 5 bases, with 22 bases between the two germline ends. This CDR3 comprises 16 residues. Germline assignment: CDR1 MDHEN and CDR2 SYDVKM. Profiled with immunoSEQ multiplex PCR; TCRdb holds only in-frame clones, not every one. Among under 200,000 clones listed, more than 80% were seen once. This receptor was obtained from an adult who received the MenACWY meningococcal vaccine as a control. The V gene is TRBV28, the J gene TRBJ2-7; TRBD1 is a possible D gene (9 bases). The sample in question was peripheral blood, obtained 28 days after the second dose of the MenACWY control vaccine. The CDR3 coding sequence is TGTGCCAGCAGTCTCCGGGGGGGACAGGGCTTGAACGAGCAGTACTTC. Translated, it gives CASSLRGGQGLNEQYF.